These T cell receptor beta chains were read from a single sample in a study of cytomegalovirus exposure and HLA in healthy donors. The method was immunoSEQ multiplex PCR; TCRdb's version includes in-frame clones alone and lacks a portion of them. In the table there are around 76,000 clones, 78% of which are singletons. Sequencing used PBMCs. These receptors all stem from a middle-aged woman in good health and CMV-seropositive. The CDR3 runs from the conserved cysteine through the conserved F or W. The order of the fields is V gene, clone size, D gene, J gene, CDR3 DNA, CDR3 protein. A D gene is named only where the DNA matches it firmly. Clone size appears in some rows only: once, few, many, or a class for an expanded clone.

V gene: TRBV4-1
clone size: -
D gene: -
J gene: TRBJ2-7
CDR3 DNA: TGCGCCAGCAGCCAAGATCGGGCGGGAACCGACTACGAGCAGTACTTC
CDR3 protein: CASSQDRAGTDYEQYF

V gene: TRBV19
clone size: -
D gene: TRBD2
J gene: TRBJ2-1
CDR3 DNA: TGTGCCAGTAGTATGCCTAGCGGGGGGGCTCCTTTCAATGAGCAGTTCTTC
CDR3 protein: CASSMPSGGAPFNEQFF

V gene: TRBV7-3
clone size: -
D gene: -
J gene: TRBJ2-3
CDR3 DNA: TGTGCCAGCAGCTCCGGACTTTTAGATACGCAGTATTTT
CDR3 protein: CASSSGLLDTQYF

V gene: TRBV15
clone size: -
D gene: TRBD1
J gene: TRBJ2-2
CDR3 DNA: TGTGCCACCAGCAGAGCCGGGACAGTGAACACCGGGGAGCTGTTTTTT
CDR3 protein: CATSRAGTVNTGELFF

V gene: TRBV5-6
clone size: once
D gene: -
J gene: TRBJ1-2
CDR3 DNA: TGTGCCAGCAGCTTACGTGAGGGAGCAACTAACTATGGCTACACCTTC
CDR3 protein: CASSLREGATNYGYTF

V gene: TRBV30
clone size: -
D gene: -
J gene: TRBJ2-5
CDR3 DNA: TGTGCCTGGAGGAGGACTGTCCAAGAGACCCAGTACTTC
CDR3 protein: CAWRRTVQETQYF

V gene: TRBV7-9
clone size: -
D gene: -
J gene: TRBJ1-4
CDR3 DNA: TGTGCGTGGACAGTCCCGGGTGAAAAACTGTTTTTT
CDR3 protein: CAWTVPGEKLFF

V gene: TRBV15
clone size: -
D gene: TRBD1
J gene: TRBJ1-5
CDR3 DNA: TGTGCCACCACCATGGGGGACAGCGTTAATCAGCCCCAGCATTTT
CDR3 protein: CATTMGDSVNQPQHF

V gene: TRBV10-3
clone size: -
D gene: -
J gene: TRBJ1-6
CDR3 DNA: TGTGCCACCGGACAACCTAATTCACCCCTCCACTTT
CDR3 protein: CATGQPNSPLHF

V gene: TRBV5-1
clone size: -
D gene: -
J gene: TRBJ2-5
CDR3 DNA: TGCGCCAGCAGCTTGGCCAGGGCGAGGGAGACCCAGTACTTC
CDR3 protein: CASSLARARETQYF